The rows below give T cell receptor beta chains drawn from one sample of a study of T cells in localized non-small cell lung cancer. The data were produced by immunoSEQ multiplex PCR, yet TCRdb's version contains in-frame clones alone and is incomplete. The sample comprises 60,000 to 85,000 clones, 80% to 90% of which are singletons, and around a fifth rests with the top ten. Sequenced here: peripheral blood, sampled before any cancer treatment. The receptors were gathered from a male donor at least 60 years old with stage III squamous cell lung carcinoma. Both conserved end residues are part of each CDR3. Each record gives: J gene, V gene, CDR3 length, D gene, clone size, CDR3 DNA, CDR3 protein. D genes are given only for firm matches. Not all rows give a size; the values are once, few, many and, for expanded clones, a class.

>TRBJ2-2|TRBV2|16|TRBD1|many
TGTGCCAGCCTGACAGGGGGCGCCGGTGAAAGCGGGGAGCTGTTTTTT
CASLTGGAGESGELFF
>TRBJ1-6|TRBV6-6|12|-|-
TGTGCCAGCAGAGGTTATAATTCACCCCTCCACTTT
CASRGYNSPLHF
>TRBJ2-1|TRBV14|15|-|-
TGTGCCAGCAGCCGAGACCTTACAGGCGTCAATGAGCAGTTCTTC
CASSRDLTGVNEQFF
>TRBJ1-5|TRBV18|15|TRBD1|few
TGTGCCAGCTCACCCCGGGACAGGGGGATGGAGCCCCAGCATTTT
CASSPRDRGMEPQHF
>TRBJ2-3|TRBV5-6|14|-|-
TGTGCCAGCAGCTTTCGCGGGTACGCAGATACGCAGTATTTT
CASSFRGYADTQYF
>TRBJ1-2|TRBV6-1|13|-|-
TGTGCCAGCAGTGAAGCGGGGATCGATGGCTACACCTTC
CASSEAGIDGYTF
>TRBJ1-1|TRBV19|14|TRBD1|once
TGTGCCAGTACTCGGGACAGTGTGAACACTGAAGCTTTCTTT
CASTRDSVNTEAFF
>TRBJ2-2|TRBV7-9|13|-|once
TGTGCCAGCAGCCCTTCCCACACCGGGGAGCTGTTTTTT
CASSPSHTGELFF
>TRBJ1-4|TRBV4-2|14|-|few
TGTGCCAGCAGCGTCGACCCCGAGGGGGAAAAACTGTTTTTT
CASSVDPEGEKLFF
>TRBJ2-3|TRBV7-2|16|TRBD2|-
TGTGCCAGCAGCCTTAGCGGGGGGGCGGGCAGAGATACGCAGTATTTT
CASSLSGGAGRDTQYF
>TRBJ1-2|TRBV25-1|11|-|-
TGTGCCAGCCTCTCCCTTTATGGCTACACCTTC
CASLSLYGYTF
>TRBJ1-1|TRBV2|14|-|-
TGTGCCAGCAGTGAATCGAACATGAACACTGAAGCTTTCTTT
CASSESNMNTEAFF
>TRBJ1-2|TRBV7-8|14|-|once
TGTGCCAGCAGCTTAGTTAGGGGGGGCGGTGGCTACACCTTC
CASSLVRGGGGYTF
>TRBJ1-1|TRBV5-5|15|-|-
TGTGCCAGCAGCTCAGGGGAAGAGGTGGGGACTGAAGCTTTCTTT
CASSSGEEVGTEAFF
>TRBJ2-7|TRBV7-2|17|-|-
TGTGCCTCTCAACCAACCCTTGGGAGGGGGGGCTCCTACGAGCAGTACTTC
CASQPTLGRGGSYEQYF
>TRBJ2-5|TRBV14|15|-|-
TGTGCCAGCAGCCAACGGCAGACCTTTCAAGAGACCCAGTACTTC
CASSQRQTFQETQYF
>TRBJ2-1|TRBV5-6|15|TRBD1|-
TGTGCCAGCAGCTTCTTAGGACAGGGGTTTAATGAGCAGTTCTTC
CASSFLGQGFNEQFF
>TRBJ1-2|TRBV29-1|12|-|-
TGCAGCGTTGATCGAGGGCCTTATGGCTACACCTTC
CSVDRGPYGYTF
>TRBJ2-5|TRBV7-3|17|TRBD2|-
TGTGCCAGCAGCTTAGGGACTAGCGGGGTGTACCAAGAGACCCAGTACTTC
CASSLGTSGVYQETQYF
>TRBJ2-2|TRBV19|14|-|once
TGTGCCAGTAAGGAAAGGGGGTTTGCCGGGGAGCTGTTTTTT
CASKERGFAGELFF
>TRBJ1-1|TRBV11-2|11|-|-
TGTGCCAGCAGCGTTGGCACTGAAGCTTTCTTT
CASSVGTEAFF
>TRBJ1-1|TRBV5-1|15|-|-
TGCGCCAGCAGCTTGACTGGGCAGGAAGACACTGAAGCTTTCTTT
CASSLTGQEDTEAFF
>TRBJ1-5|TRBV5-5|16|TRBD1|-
TGTGCCAGCAGCAACGCAGGGGGGATCATCGATCAGCCCCAGCATTTT
CASSNAGGIIDQPQHF
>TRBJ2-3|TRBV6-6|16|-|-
TGTGCCAGCACCTTACGTATGAGACGCTCCACAGATACGCAGTATTTT
CASTLRMRRSTDTQYF
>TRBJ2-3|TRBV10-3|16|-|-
TGTGCCATCAGTGAGGACAGCGCAGCTAGCACAGATACGCAGTATTTT
CAISEDSAASTDTQYF
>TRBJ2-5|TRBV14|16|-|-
TGTGCCAGCAGCCCCTTCGTAGGGACGCCTGGGGAGACCCAGTACTTC
CASSPFVGTPGETQYF
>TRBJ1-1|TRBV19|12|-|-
TGTGCCAGTGGAGTTGTGGTCTCTGAAGCTTTCTTT
CASGVVVSEAFF
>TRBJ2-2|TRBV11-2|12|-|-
TGTGCCAGCAGCTTAACCACCGGGGAGCTGTTTTTT
CASSLTTGELFF
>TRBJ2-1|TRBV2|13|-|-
TGTGCCGGGGCGGGTGACGGATACAATGAGCAGTTCTTC
CAGAGDGYNEQFF
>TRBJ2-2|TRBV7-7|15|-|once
TGTGCCAGCAGCTTAGGGACGGGGGGCCCCGGGGAGCTGTTTTTT
CASSLGTGGPGELFF
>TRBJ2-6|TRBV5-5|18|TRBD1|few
TGTGCCAGCAGCGTTACCGGGACAGGGGAATCTGGGGCCAACGTCCTGACTTTC
CASSVTGTGESGANVLTF
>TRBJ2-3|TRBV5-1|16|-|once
TGCGCCAGCAGCTTGCACCCCGACAGACCCACAGATACGCAGTATTTT
CASSLHPDRPTDTQYF
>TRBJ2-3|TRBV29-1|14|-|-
TGCAGCGTTGAAGATTTGGACAACACAGATACGCAGTATTTT
CSVEDLDNTDTQYF
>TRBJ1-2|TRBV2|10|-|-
TGTGCCAGCAGTACTCGGGGCCCGACCTTC
CASSTRGPTF
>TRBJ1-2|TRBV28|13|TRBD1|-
TGTGCCAGCAGGGGGACAGGGTTCTATGGCTACACCTTC
CASRGTGFYGYTF